This T cell receptor beta chain emerged from a study of cytomegalovirus exposure and HLA in healthy donors (TCRdb year 2017). Some background on the complete study: A later analysis indicated that the 95 to 150 validation repertoires were generated on the platform also employed for the 720 or so repertoires of the first cohort. The study combined high-throughput TCR immunosequencing, statistical association of individual TCRs with disease status, and machine learning to predict cytomegalovirus infection status. In addition to the first cohort of about 650 subjects, a separate validation cohort of under 150 different subjects was used. The study was designed to test whether signatures of past pathogen exposure could be identified by cataloging public T cell receptors. Here is what the overall study found, with its caveats: A later analysis had no HLA typing for the validation cohort, so co-occurrence there was scored across all 130 or so repertoires. The authors suggested that the approach could potentially be generalized to other disease states and immunological phenotypes. Cytomegalovirus status was reported to be diagnosed by the classifier with high specificity and sensitivity in both the original and validation cohorts. In vitro tests confirmed that a few of the cytomegalovirus-associated TCR beta chains recognize cytomegalovirus antigens. In a later analysis, TCRs clustered in the first cohort were found to also tend to co-occur in the 120 or so validation repertoires, with approximately 93% of cluster scores above 0. Most TCR sequences were seen in very few donors, while some public TCRs were found in many individuals. In the study, 150 to 200 TCR beta chains were listed as associated with cytomegalovirus.

Library preparation used the immunoSEQ multiplex PCR assay. The authors' pipeline ran thus. To diagnose cytomegalovirus status from the catalog of TCR beta chain sequences, a statistical classification framework was built. TCRdb obtained this table from immuneACCESS and retained in-frame rearrangements with V and J assigned. These tables miss some clones; where compared with another copy, unresolved V genes account for less than half of the shortfall, and the remainder is unexplained. Clonal size and the V and J genes are those of that table, whereas D and trimming came from the DNA. Within this sample are almost 75,000 clones, with about 82% of them counted one time only. The biggest ten clones account for around 2.9% of the sample. Clipping removes 10 bases from V and 6 bases from J, with 7 as the unmatched junction base count. The germline V gene (reference sequence) specifies MNHNY as CDR1 and SVGAGI as CDR2. The CDR3 sequence holds 14 residues, the cysteine and phenylalanine included. CDR3 DNA only is kept here, 42 bases in frame from base 1.

The donors belonged to the validation cohort of around 110 subjects, which was separate from the 666-subject first cohort. In regard to this clone: No antigen is known for it. Per-nucleotide qualities are absent, and no much larger clonotype sits a single base away.

The chain employs TRBV6-6 and TRBJ2-7; 15 middle bases align to TRBD2. Source material: PBMCs. The sequence came from a man in his thirties or forties in good health and CMV-seronegative. The bases read TGTGCCACCCGCGGACTAGCGGGGGGGCGCGAGCAGTACTTC. Its product reads: CATRGLAGGREQYF.